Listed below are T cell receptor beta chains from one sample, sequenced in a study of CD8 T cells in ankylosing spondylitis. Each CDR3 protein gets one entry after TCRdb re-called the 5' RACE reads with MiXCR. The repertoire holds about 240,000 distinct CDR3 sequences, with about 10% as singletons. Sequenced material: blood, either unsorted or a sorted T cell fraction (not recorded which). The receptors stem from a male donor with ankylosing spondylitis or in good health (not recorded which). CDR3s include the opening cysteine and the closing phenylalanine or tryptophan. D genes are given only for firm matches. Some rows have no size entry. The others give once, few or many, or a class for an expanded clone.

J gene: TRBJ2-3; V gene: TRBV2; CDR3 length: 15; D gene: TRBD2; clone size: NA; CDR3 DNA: TGTGCCAGCAGTGAAGCGGGACTAGGCACAGATACGCAGTATTTT; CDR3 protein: CASSEAGLGTDTQYF
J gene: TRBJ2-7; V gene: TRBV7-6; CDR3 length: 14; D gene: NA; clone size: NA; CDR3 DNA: TGTGCCAGCAGCTCCCACCGGGACGACTACGAGCAGTACTTC; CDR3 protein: CASSSHRDDYEQYF
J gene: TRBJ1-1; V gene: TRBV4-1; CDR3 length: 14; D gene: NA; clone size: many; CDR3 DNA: TGCGCCAGCAGCCAGGCAGGGGTGGGAACTGAAGCTTTCTTT; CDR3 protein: CASSQAGVGTEAFF
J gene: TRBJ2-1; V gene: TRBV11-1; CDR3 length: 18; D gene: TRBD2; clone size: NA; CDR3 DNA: TGTGCCAGCAACGGTGGGGGGAGGACTAGCGGTCCATACAATGAGCAGTTCTTC; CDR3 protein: CASNGGGRTSGPYNEQFF
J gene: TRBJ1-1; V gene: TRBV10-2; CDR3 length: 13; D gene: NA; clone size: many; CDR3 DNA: TGCGCCAGCAGTGGACGAGGTAACACTGAAGCTTTCTTT; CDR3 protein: CASSGRGNTEAFF
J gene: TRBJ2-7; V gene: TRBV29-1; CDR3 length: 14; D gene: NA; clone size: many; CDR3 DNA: TGCAGCGTTGGGATTCTCGGACTCCGATACGAGCAGTACTTC; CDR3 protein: CSVGILGLRYEQYF
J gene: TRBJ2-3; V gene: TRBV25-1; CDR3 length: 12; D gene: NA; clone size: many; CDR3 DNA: TGTGCCAGCAGTGAATACCCAGATACGCAGTATTTT; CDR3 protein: CASSEYPDTQYF
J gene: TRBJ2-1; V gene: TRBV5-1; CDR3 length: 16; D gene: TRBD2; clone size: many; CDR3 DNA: TGCGCCAGCAGCTTGATAAGTCTAGCGGGGGGGTCAGAGCAGTTCTTC; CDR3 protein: CASSLISLAGGSEQFF
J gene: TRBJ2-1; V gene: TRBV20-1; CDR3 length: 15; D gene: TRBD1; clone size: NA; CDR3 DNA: TGCAGTGCTAAACTACGCGGACAGGGGTACAATGAGCAGTTCTTC; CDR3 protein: CSAKLRGQGYNEQFF
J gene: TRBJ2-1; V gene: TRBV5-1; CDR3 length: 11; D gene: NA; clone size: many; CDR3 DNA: TGCGCCAGCAGCAAGGGCAATGAGCAGTTCTTC; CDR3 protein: CASSKGNEQFF
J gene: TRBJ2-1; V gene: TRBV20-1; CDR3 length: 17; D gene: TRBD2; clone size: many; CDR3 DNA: TGCAGTGCTAGAGGTGGACTAGCGGGGGGGTGGAACAATGAGCAGTTCTTC; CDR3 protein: CSARGGLAGGWNNEQFF
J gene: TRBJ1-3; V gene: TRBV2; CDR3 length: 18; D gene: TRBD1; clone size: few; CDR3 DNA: TGTGCCAGCAGTGGGGTGTCAGGGGGCTGGGAATCTGGAAACACCATATATTTT; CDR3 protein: CASSGVSGGWESGNTIYF
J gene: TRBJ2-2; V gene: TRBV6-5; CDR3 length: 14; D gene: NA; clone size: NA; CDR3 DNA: TGTGCCAGCAGTTACTCGACGGGACTCGGGGAGCTGTTTTTT; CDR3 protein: CASSYSTGLGELFF
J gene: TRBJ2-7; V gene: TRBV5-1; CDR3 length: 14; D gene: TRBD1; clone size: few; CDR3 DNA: TGCGCCAGCAGCGACACAGGGGGTTCTGACGAGCAGTACTTC; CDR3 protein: CASSDTGGSDEQYF
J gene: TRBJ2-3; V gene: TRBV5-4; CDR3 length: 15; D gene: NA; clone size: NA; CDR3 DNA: TGTGCCAACAGCTCGGAGAGGGCTGGGAGGGATACGCAGTATTTT; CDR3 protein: CANSSERAGRDTQYF
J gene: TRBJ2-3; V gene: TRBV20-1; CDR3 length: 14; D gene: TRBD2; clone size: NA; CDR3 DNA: TGCAGTGCCAGACGGGGGGGGAACACAGATACGCAGTATTTT; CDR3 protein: CSARRGGNTDTQYF
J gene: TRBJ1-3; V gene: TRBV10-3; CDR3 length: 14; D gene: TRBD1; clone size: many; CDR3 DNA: TGTGCCATCAGTGACGGGACAGCTGGAAACACCATATATTTT; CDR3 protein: CAISDGTAGNTIYF
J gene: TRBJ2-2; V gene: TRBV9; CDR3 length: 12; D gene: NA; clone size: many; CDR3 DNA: TGTGCCAGCAGCGTGTATTTCGGGGAGCTGTTTTTT; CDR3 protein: CASSVYFGELFF
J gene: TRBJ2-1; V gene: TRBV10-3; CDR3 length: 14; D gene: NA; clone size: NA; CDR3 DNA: TGTGCCATCAGTGAGCCGAACCTTTACAATGAGCAGTTCTTC; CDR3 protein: CAISEPNLYNEQFF
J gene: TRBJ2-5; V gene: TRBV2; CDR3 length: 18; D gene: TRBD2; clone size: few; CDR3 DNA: TGTGCCAGCAGTGTTAAAAGCGGGGCCATCCTAGGGAAAGAGACCCAGTACTTC; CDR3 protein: CASSVKSGAILGKETQYF
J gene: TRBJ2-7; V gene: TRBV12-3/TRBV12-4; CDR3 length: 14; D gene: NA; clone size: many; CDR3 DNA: TGTGCCAGCAGTTTAGGAGCGGCCGTCAACGAGCAGTACTTC; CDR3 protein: CASSLGAAVNEQYF
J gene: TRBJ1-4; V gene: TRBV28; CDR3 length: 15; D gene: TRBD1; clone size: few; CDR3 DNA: TGTGCCAGCAGTTCCTCCGGGACAGGGTATGAAAAACTGTTTTTT; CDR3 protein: CASSSSGTGYEKLFF
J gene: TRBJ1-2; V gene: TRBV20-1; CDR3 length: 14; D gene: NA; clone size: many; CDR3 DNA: TGCAGTGCTAGACTCCCAGGGCGGGACTATGGCTACACCTTC; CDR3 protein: CSARLPGRDYGYTF
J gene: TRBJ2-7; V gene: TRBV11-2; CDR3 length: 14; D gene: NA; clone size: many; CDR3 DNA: TGTGCCAGCAGCCTGCAGCAGGGAGACTACGAGCAGTACTTC; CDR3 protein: CASSLQQGDYEQYF
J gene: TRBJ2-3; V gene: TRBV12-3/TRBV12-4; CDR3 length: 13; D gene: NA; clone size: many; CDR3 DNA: TGTGCCAGCATCCCCAAGCTTACAGATACGCAGTATTTT; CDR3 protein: CASIPKLTDTQYF
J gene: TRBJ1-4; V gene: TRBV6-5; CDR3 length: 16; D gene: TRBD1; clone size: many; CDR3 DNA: TGTGCCAGCAGTTACTCATCTCAGGGGGCAAGGGGAAAACTGTTTTTT; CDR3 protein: CASSYSSQGARGKLFF
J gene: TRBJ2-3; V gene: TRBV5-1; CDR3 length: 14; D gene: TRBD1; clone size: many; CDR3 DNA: TGCGCCAGCAGCTTGCTGACAGGGGAGGATACGCAGTATTTT; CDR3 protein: CASSLLTGEDTQYF
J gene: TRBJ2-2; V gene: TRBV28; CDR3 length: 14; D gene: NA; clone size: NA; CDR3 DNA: TGTGCCAGCAGTTTTCAGGGGCACACCGGGGAGCTGTTTTTT; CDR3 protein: CASSFQGHTGELFF
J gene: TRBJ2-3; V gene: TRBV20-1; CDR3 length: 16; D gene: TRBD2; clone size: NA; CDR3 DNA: TGCAGTGCTAGAGATGTAGCGGGTGTTAGCACAGATACGCAGTATTTT; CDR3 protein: CSARDVAGVSTDTQYF
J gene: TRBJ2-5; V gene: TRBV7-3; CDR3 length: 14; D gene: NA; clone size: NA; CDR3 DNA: TGTGCCAGCAGCTTAAGCGGTACCGAGGAGACCCAGTACTTC; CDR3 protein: CASSLSGTEETQYF
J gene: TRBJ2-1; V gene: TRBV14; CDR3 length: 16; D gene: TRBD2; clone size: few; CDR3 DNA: TGTGCCAGCAGCCCCTTAATAGCGGGAGGCCACAATGAGCAGTTCTTC; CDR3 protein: CASSPLIAGGHNEQFF
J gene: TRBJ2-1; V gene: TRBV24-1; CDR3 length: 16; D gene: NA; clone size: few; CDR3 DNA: TGTGCCACCAGTGATCCAGGGGGAGGAGGTTTCGATGAGCAGTTCTTC; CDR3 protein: CATSDPGGGGFDEQFF
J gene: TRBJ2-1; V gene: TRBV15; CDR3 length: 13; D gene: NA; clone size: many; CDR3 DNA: TGTGCCACCAGCAGAGATAGGACCTATGAGCAGTTCTTC; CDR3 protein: CATSRDRTYEQFF
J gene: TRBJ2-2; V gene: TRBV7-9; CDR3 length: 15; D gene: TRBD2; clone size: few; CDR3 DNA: TGTGCCAGCAGTTTCGGACCGGGGGGTACCGGGGAGCTGTTTTTT; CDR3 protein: CASSFGPGGTGELFF
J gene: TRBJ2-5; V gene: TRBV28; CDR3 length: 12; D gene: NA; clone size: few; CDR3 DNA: TGTGCCAGCACCGGACTGGACGAGACCCAGTACTTC; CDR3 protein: CASTGLDETQYF
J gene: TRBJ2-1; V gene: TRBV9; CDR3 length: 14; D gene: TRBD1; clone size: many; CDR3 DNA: TGTGCCAGTTCTATTGGGACAGGGGACAATGAGCAGTTCTTC; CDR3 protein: CASSIGTGDNEQFF
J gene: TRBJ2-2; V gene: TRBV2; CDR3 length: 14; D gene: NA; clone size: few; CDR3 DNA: TGTGCCAGCAAGGAGGGAGTGGACACCGGGGAGCTGTTTTTT; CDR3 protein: CASKEGVDTGELFF
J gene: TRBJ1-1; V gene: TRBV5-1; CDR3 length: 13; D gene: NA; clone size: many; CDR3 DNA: TGCGCCAGGCTCGTCGGGGGGACCACTGAAGCTTTCTTT; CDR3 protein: CARLVGGTTEAFF
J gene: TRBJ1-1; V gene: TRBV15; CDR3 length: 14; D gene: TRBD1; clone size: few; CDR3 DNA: TGTGCCACCAGCAGAGTGGGGACAGGGACTGAAGCTTTCTTT; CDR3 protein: CATSRVGTGTEAFF
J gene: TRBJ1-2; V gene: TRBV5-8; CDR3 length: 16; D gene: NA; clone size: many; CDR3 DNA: TGTGCCAGCAGATCCCGGACGGATTACCTAAACTATGGCTACACCTTC; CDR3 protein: CASRSRTDYLNYGYTF
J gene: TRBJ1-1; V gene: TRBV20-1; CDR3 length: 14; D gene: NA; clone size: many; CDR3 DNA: TGCAGTGCTAGAACGGGGAGAGGAGGTACTGAAGCTTTCTTT; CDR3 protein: CSARTGRGGTEAFF
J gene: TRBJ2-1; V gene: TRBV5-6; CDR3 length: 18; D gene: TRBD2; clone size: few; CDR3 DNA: TGTGCCAGCAGCTTAGGACTAGCGGGAATTAGCTCCTACAATGAGCAGTTCTTC; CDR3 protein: CASSLGLAGISSYNEQFF
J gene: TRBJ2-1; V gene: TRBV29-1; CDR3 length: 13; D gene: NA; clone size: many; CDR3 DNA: TGCAGCGTTTGGGGAGCTTCTTACAATGAGCAGTTCTTC; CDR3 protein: CSVWGASYNEQFF